This TCR beta chain was captured in a study of OX40 agonist ivuxolimab in advanced cancers. Across the study: Ivuxolimab, which patients received intravenously every 2 weeks, was dosed at 0.01 to 10 mg/kg.

This clone has only one observation. This CDR3 contains 15 residues. V was clipped by 5 bases and J by 6 bases; unmatched bases: 6. Looked up from germline, CDR1 is MNHEY and CDR2 is SMNVEV (reference sequence). TCRdb's table, derived via immunoSEQ multiplex PCR, lists solely in-frame clones and lacks some. The sample carries about 42,000 clones, about 81% recorded once. The sample here was CD4+ or CD8+ T cells sorted from blood, taken in a trial of the OX40 agonist ivuxolimab. The clonotype was recovered from an adult with an advanced solid tumor such as melanoma, head and neck, liver or kidney cancer. This chain connects TRBV27 to TRBJ1-4; 10 nucleotides align to TRBD1. The chain's CDR3 is CASSNPDRGDEKLFF. The CDR3 DNA is TGTGCCAGCAGTAATCCGGACAGGGGGGATGAAAAACTGTTTTTT.